Listed below are T cell receptor beta chains from one sample, sequenced in a study of blood T cell repertoires in COVID-19. Assay used: immunoSEQ multiplex PCR; TCRdb lists only in-frame clones, some missing. The table shows approximately 70,000 clones, with 80% to 85% occurring only once. The specimen sequenced was peripheral blood. The receptors originated from a woman of 80 years or more with acute or convalescent COVID-19. The CDR3 runs from the conserved cysteine through the conserved F or W. Fields, in order: J gene, D gene, V gene, CDR3 protein, CDR3 DNA. D genes are given only for firm matches.

j_call: TRBJ2-6; d_call: NA; v_call: TRBV7-3; cdr3_aa: CASSSSPSLASSGANVLTF; cdr3_nt: TGTGCCAGCAGCTCATCACCAAGTCTCGCTAGCTCTGGGGCCAACGTCCTGACTTTC
j_call: TRBJ1-5; d_call: NA; v_call: TRBV5-5; cdr3_aa: CASSSPSGQPQHF; cdr3_nt: TGTGCCAGCAGCTCCCCGAGCGGACAGCCCCAGCATTTT
j_call: TRBJ2-1; d_call: NA; v_call: TRBV5-1; cdr3_aa: CASSPGWYNEQFF; cdr3_nt: TGCGCCAGCAGCCCCGGGTGGTACAATGAGCAGTTCTTC
j_call: TRBJ2-2; d_call: NA; v_call: TRBV5-6; cdr3_aa: CASKVRGATGELFF; cdr3_nt: TGTGCCAGCAAGGTCCGGGGGGCCACCGGGGAGCTGTTTTTT
j_call: TRBJ2-1; d_call: NA; v_call: TRBV12-3/TRBV12-4; cdr3_aa: CATSGRGNEQFF; cdr3_nt: TGTGCCACGTCAGGCAGGGGCAATGAGCAGTTCTTC
j_call: TRBJ2-5; d_call: TRBD2; v_call: TRBV7-9; cdr3_aa: CASSLSSGEETQYF; cdr3_nt: TGTGCCAGCAGCTTATCGAGCGGGGAAGAGACCCAGTACTTC
j_call: TRBJ2-3; d_call: TRBD2; v_call: TRBV7-2; cdr3_aa: CASSLARRGAGTDTQYF; cdr3_nt: TGTGCCAGCAGCTTAGCGCGGCGGGGGGCGGGCACAGATACGCAGTATTTT
j_call: TRBJ1-5; d_call: NA; v_call: TRBV2; cdr3_aa: CASTGVGVSGNQPQHF; cdr3_nt: TGTGCCAGCACAGGGGTAGGGGTTTCTGGCAATCAGCCCCAGCATTTT
j_call: TRBJ2-5; d_call: TRBD2; v_call: TRBV9; cdr3_aa: CASSASTSGGEKTQYF; cdr3_nt: TGTGCCAGCAGCGCCTCGACTAGCGGGGGTGAAAAGACCCAGTACTTC
j_call: TRBJ2-5; d_call: NA; v_call: TRBV9; cdr3_aa: CASSVLSQETQYF; cdr3_nt: TGTGCCAGCAGCGTACTATCCCAAGAGACCCAGTACTTC